These 25 T cell receptor beta chains were sequenced from one sample in a study of vaccination and CD4 T cells after COVID-19. The antigens for these receptors are not known. This sample's treatment: approximately 11-day PBMC culture with coronavirus spike peptide pools or control peptides (ViraFEST assay). The Oncomine TCR Beta short-read assay was what sequenced the DNA obtained from cultured CD4+ T cells. TCRdb re-derived calls from the PCR reads in MiXCR, one entry per CDR3 protein. The sample has roughly 15,000 distinct CDR3 sequences; 53% are singletons. The source material was CD4+ T cells from blood, cultured in vitro. These receptors all come from a human donor who had recovered from COVID-19.

This chain uses TRBV20-1 with TRBJ1-5, with a tentative D call TRBD1 (6 bases). CDR3 size: 17 residues. Trimming stripped 4 bases from V and 1 base from J, with 20 bases between. Germline values: CDR1 DFQATT, CDR2 SNEGSKA (reference sequence). The CDR3 DNA is TGCAGTGCTACGGGACATCTAGTCTCCATCAGCAATCAGCCCCAGCATTTT. It encodes CSATGHLVSISNQPQHF.

Of note for this clonotype: Mismatch with germline at one junction end may stem from a read error. The V and J genes are TRBV14 and TRBJ1-6; D gene uncertain. Germline loops: CDR1 SGHDN, CDR2 FVKESK. The CDR3 consists of 16 residues. CDR3 amino acids: CASSLYGSSYNSPLHF. Written as DNA, the CDR3 is TGTGCCAGCAGTTTATACGGGAGCTCCTATAATTCGCCCCTCCACTTT. The whole variable domain, remainder taken from reference TRBV14 and TRBJ1-6, is EAGVTQFPSHSVIEKGQTVTLRCDPISGHDNLYWYRRVMGKEIKFLLHFVKESKQDESGMPNNRFLAERTGGTYSTLKVQPAELEDSGVYFCASSLYGSSYNSPLHFGNGTRLTVT.

The chain has TRBV12-3 or TRBV12-4 and TRBJ2-1, with 8 bases lining up with TRBD2. The CDR3 consists of 15 residues. The ends lost 7 bases at V and 3 bases at J; junction bases unmatched: 8. The CDR3 loop is CASNLAGSIYNEQFF. The CDR3, as DNA: TGTGCCAGCAACCTAGCGGGTAGTATCTACAATGAGCAGTTCTTC.

This clonotype came up a few times. The chain links TRBV6-5 to TRBJ2-3; D perhaps matches TRBD2 (6 bases). The CDR3 is made up of 15 amino acids. Trimming shortened V by 2 bases and J by 8 bases, and 17 bases separated the two germline ends. CDR1 MNHEY and CDR2 SVGAGI come from the germline V gene. CDR3: CASSYTESAGGTQYF. The DNA for the CDR3 is TGTGCCAGCAGTTACACGGAGAGTGCCGGGGGTACGCAGTATTTT.

The rearrangement uses TRBV30 and TRBJ1-6; D ambiguous. The CDR3 is 13 amino acids. The germline V gene has CDR1 GTSNPN and CDR2 SVGIG (reference sequence). Trimming removed 1 base at V and 2 bases at J, with 3 bases between. CDR3 nucleotides: TGTGCCTGGAGTGGGACCTATAATTCACCCCTCCACTTT. This sequence encodes CAWSGTYNSPLHF.

The J gene is TRBJ2-6, the V gene TRBV7-8; possible D gene TRBD2, 5 bases. The V end lost 1 base, the J end lost 0 bases, and 13 bases lay between the germline ends. The CDR3 has 18 residues. Germline loops: CDR1 SGHVS, CDR2 FQNEAQ. CDR3 amino acids: CASSLVTRLSSGANVLTF. CDR3 DNA: TGTGCCAGCAGCTTAGTCACACGACTAAGCTCTGGGGCCAACGTCCTGACTTTC.

The V and J genes are TRBV7-2 and TRBJ1-2, with TRBD1 matching 9 bases. The CDR3 is 13 residues long. The germline V gene encodes CDR1 SGHTA and CDR2 FQGNSA. The ends lost 1 base at V and 7 bases at J; junction bases unmatched: 1. The DNA of the CDR3 is TGTGCCAGCAGCTTAGACAGGGGGCCTGGCTACACCTTC. It specifies CASSLDRGPGYTF.

The rearrangement links TRBV7-8 to TRBJ2-3; 9 positions match TRBD2. The V gene's germline CDR1 is SGHVS and CDR2 FQNEAQ. V shed 5 bases and J 9 bases; nucleotides not matched to a gene: 3. CDR3 length: 12 residues. The CDR3 region has the DNA TGTGCCAGCAGCAGAGCGGGGGGAACGCAGTATTTT. As protein: CASSRAGGTQYF.

This clonotype was recorded a few times. This chain connects TRBV19 to TRBJ1-5; D perhaps matches TRBD1 (6 bases). V was shortened by 9 bases and J by 0 bases, with 12 bases between the two germline ends. Germline CDR1 LNHDA, CDR2 SQIVND (reference sequence). The CDR3 contains 14 residues. This CDR3 reads CASTQGSSNQPQHF. The CDR3 coding sequence is TGTGCCAGCACGCAGGGGTCTAGCAATCAGCCCCAGCATTTT.

The chain employs TRBV28 and TRBJ1-2; D is ambiguous. Germline CDR1 MDHEN, CDR2 SYDVKM. This CDR3 region has 14 residues. Between the trimmed V and J ends, which lost 5 bases and 3 bases, there was a span of 13 bases. This CDR3 reads CASSPSGRDYGYTF. CDR3 sequence (DNA): TGTGCCAGCAGTCCCTCGGGGAGGGACTATGGCTACACCTTC.

The rearrangement uses TRBV6-1 and TRBJ1-6; D call uncertain. The germline V gene encodes CDR1 MNHNS and CDR2 SASEGT. The CDR3 totals 12 residues. The CDR3 region is CAAMVEGSPLHF. The CDR3 DNA reads TGTGCAGCCATGGTCGAGGGTTCACCCCTCCACTTT.

This clonotype has more than one count but fewer than ten. The chain employs TRBV5-4 and TRBJ1-1; D gene unclear. CDR1 is SGHNT, CDR2 YYREEE, per germline (reference sequence). Trimming pared 2 bases from V and 2 bases from J, leaving 13 bases between. CDR3 size: 15 residues. The DNA for the CDR3 is TGTGCCAGCAGCTTTGGTGCCGACCTAAACACTGAAGCTTTCTTT. This gives the protein CASSFGADLNTEAFF.

CDR3 sequence reads: CASTHRTDTQYF. DNA for the CDR3: TGTGCCAGCACACACAGAACAGATACGCAGTATTTT. The chain joins TRBV7-2 to TRBJ2-3; D remains ambiguous. The germline V and J ends were trimmed by 7 bases and 3 bases, with 8 bases remaining between them. The V gene's germline CDR1 is SGHTA and CDR2 FQGNSA. This CDR3 is 12 amino acids long.

The rearrangement joins TRBV27 to TRBJ1-3; D may be TRBD1 (5 bases). Trimming took off 4 bases at V and 4 bases at J, with 8 bases between the two ends. This CDR3 has 13 amino acids. Germline CDR1 reads MNHEY; CDR2 reads SMNVEV (reference sequence). For the CDR3, the DNA is TGTGCCAGCAGTTCAGGGTCCGGAAACACCATATATTTT. Translating it yields CASSSGSGNTIYF.

This clonotype occurred once. The J gene is TRBJ1-5, the V gene TRBV7-2; TRBD1 aligns across 7 bases. Germline-derived CDR1 and CDR2 are SGHTA and FQGNSA. V was clipped by 3 bases and J by 6 bases; unmatched bases: 8. The CDR3 runs 15 residues. In DNA form, the CDR3 reads TGTGCCAGCAGCTTGAACAGGGGATTCCGTCAGCCCCAGCATTTT. Encoded protein: CASSLNRGFRQPQHF.

This clonotype was picked up a small number of times. This chain uses TRBV18 with TRBJ1-6, with 10 nucleotides matching TRBD1. Germline-derived CDR1 and CDR2 are KGHSH and LQKENI. V gave up 5 bases and J gave up 8 bases; unmatched junction bases: 9. CDR3 length equals 16 residues. The chain's CDR3 is CASSSTRQGAYSPLHF. The CDR3 DNA reads TGTGCCAGCTCATCAACCCGACAGGGGGCCTATTCACCCCTCCACTTT.

V and J are TRBV7-9 and TRBJ2-1, with a weak D call TRBD2 (5 bases). The germline V and J ends were trimmed by 2 bases and 2 bases, with 10 bases remaining between them. This CDR3 comprises 15 residues. CDR1 is SEHNR, CDR2 FQNEAQ, per germline (reference sequence). The CDR3 DNA follows: TGTGCCAGCAGCTTACGTTCGGGGACCTACAATGAGCAGTTCTTC. This codes for CASSLRSGTYNEQFF.

This clonotype was seen a handful of times. The CDR3 region is CASSSGLRETQYF. CDR3 nucleotide sequence: TGTGCCAGCAGTTCAGGGCTCCGGGAGACCCAGTACTTC. This rearrangement joins TRBV6-5 to TRBJ2-5, with a tentative D call TRBD1 (5 bases). Trimming stripped 4 bases from V and 5 bases from J, with 11 bases between. CDR1 and CDR2 from the germline V gene are MNHEY and SVGAGI. The CDR3 is made up of 13 amino acids.

The chain joins TRBV27 to TRBJ1-6; D remains ambiguous. Germline CDR1 reads MNHEY; CDR2 reads SMNVEV (reference sequence). The CDR3 sequence is 18 residues long. V lost 0 bases and J 7 bases, leaving 19 bases between the germline ends. DNA of the CDR3: TGTGCCAGCAGTTTATCGCGGCCGGGCCATCGAGTGAATTCACCCCTCCACTTT. It translates to CASSLSRPGHRVNSPLHF.

This clonotype was counted between two and nine times. V usage is TRBV20-1 and J usage is TRBJ1-5; TRBD1 is a possible D gene (5 bases). This CDR3 has 13 residues. The V gene lost 6 bases and the J gene lost 3 bases, with 12 bases spanning the gap. Germline loops: CDR1 DFQATT, CDR2 SNEGSKA (reference sequence). The CDR3 coding sequence is TGCAGTGCCGAGGGACTTATCAATCAGCCCCAGCATTTT. It yields the protein CSAEGLINQPQHF.

The chain uses TRBV6-1 and TRBJ1-4; 8 nucleotides align to TRBD1. The CDR3 contains 20 residues. Germline V gene data show CDR1 as MNHNS and CDR2 as SASEGT. Trimming removed 5 bases from V and 0 bases from J; junction bases left unmatched: 17. As DNA, the CDR3 is TGTGCCAGCAGTAAGAGCCGGGGACAGGAGTATTTTGCAACTAATGAAAAACTGTTTTTT. This translates into CASSKSRGQEYFATNEKLFF.

The table lists this clonotype with a few counts. The chain has TRBV24-1 and TRBJ2-7, with D tentatively TRBD2 (6 bases). V was trimmed by 4 bases and J by 6 bases, leaving 12 bases between them. The germline gives CDR1 KGHDR, CDR2 SFDVKD. The CDR3 is 13 residues long. The CDR3 protein is CATSEGPGLEQYF. The DNA for the CDR3 is TGTGCCACCAGTGAGGGCCCGGGACTCGAGCAGTACTTC.

This chain connects TRBV19 to TRBJ1-6, with no clear D. CDR3 length: 14 amino acids. Germline V gives CDR1 LNHDA, CDR2 SQIVND (reference sequence). V lost 3 bases to trimming and J lost 9 bases, with 12 bases between them. CDR3 loop: CASSIQETVSPLHF. In DNA form, the CDR3 reads TGTGCCAGTAGTATTCAGGAAACGGTTTCACCCCTCCACTTT.

This chain links TRBV27 with TRBJ1-2; D unclear. This CDR3 contains 13 residues. V lost 2 bases, J lost 0 bases, and 4 bases lay in between. CDR1 is MNHEY and CDR2 is SMNVEV in the germline V gene (reference sequence). CDR3 DNA: TGTGCCAGCAGTTTAAGGGCTAACTATGGCTACACCTTC. Its protein is CASSLRANYGYTF.

This clonotype was found once. The chain joins TRBV20-1 to TRBJ1-6; no clear D. Germline CDR1 DFQATT, CDR2 SNEGSKA (reference sequence). The V gene lost 3 bases and the J gene lost 0 bases, with 15 bases spanning the gap. CDR3 length: 17 residues. CDR3 amino acids: CSASMGTSSSYNSPLHF. The CDR3 DNA reads TGCAGTGCTAGCATGGGCACATCAAGCTCCTATAATTCACCCCTCCACTTT.